The 13 T cell receptor beta chains below all came from one sample that was sequenced in a study of T cells in Graves' hyperthyroidism and ophthalmopathy. RNA transcripts yielded amplified TCR beta CDR3 regions. HTBI primers were the set used in a first-round RT-PCR of the TCR CDR3. TCRdb used MiXCR to reprocess the multiplex PCR reads, holding one entry per CDR3 protein. The table includes roughly 250,000 distinct CDR3 sequences, less than 15% detected once. Sequenced input: blood. The source of these receptors is a middle-aged woman with Graves' hyperthyroidism that later progressed to Graves' ophthalmopathy.

With respect to this clonotype: A single base separates this from a much larger clone, so it may be a read error. This chain connects TRBV10-3 to TRBJ2-1, with TRBD1 matching over 9 bases. The CDR3 totals 19 residues. V shed 6 bases and J 0 bases; nucleotides not matched to a gene: 15. Germline lookup yields CDR1 ENHRY and CDR2 SYGVKD. CDR3 in DNA: TGTGCCATCAGCCCAAATAACGGACAGGGGACGAGCTCCTACAATGAGCAGTTCTTC. It specifies CAISPNNGQGTSSYNEQFF.

This clonotype was counted many times. The CDR3 DNA follows: TGCAGTGCTCCGACCCAGGGCACAGATACGCAGTATTTT. Translating gives CSAPTQGTDTQYF. This sequence joins TRBV20-1 and TRBJ2-3; D gene ambiguous. This CDR3 spans 13 amino acids. Germline CDR1 reads DFQATT; CDR2 reads SNEGSKA (reference sequence). Trimming removed 5 bases from V and 1 base from J, with 10 bases in between.

Many counts were recorded for this clonotype. This sequence joins TRBV10-3 and TRBJ2-6; 8 bases are a match to TRBD1. CDR3 length equals 17 residues. CDR1 is ENHRY, CDR2 SYGVKD, per germline. The trim removed 7 bases at V and 2 bases at J, leaving 10 bases unmatched. Written as DNA, the CDR3 is TGTGCCATCAATCGACAGGGGTTACTAGCTGGGGCCAACGTCCTGACTTTC. As protein: CAINRQGLLAGANVLTF.

This clonotype was seen at least ten times. The V gene is TRBV7-3, the J gene TRBJ1-1; 9 bases align to TRBD1. V lost 5 bases, J lost 6 bases, and 7 bases stayed unmatched. The V gene's germline CDR1 is SGHTA and CDR2 FQGTGA. The CDR3 has 14 residues. CDR3 in amino acids: CASSLGQGFAEAFF. CDR3 bases: TGTGCCAGCAGCCTGGGACAGGGTTTTGCTGAAGCTTTCTTT.

This clonotype was seen repeatedly, ten times or more. This chain connects TRBV7-2 to TRBJ1-1; maybe TRBD1 (6 bases). This CDR3 spans 12 amino acids. The ends were cut back, 0 bases at V and 12 bases at J, with 11 bases in the middle. The germline gives CDR1 SGHTA, CDR2 FQGNSA. The CDR3 loop is CASSLALGQTFF. The DNA of the CDR3 is TGTGCCAGCAGCTTAGCGTTGGGACAAACTTTCTTT.

This clonotype was found a few times. The chain joins TRBV6-1 to TRBJ2-3; no reliable D call. There are 13 residues in the CDR3. The germline gives CDR1 MNHNS, CDR2 SASEGT. The V and J ends lost 7 bases and 2 bases respectively, with 10 bases between them. CDR3 coding DNA: TGTGCCAGCACCCCACTCGACACAGATACGCAGTATTTT. Translation gives CASTPLDTDTQYF.

This clonotype came up a few times. The V and J genes are TRBV13 and TRBJ2-7; TRBD1 agrees at 7 bases. V lost 10 bases and J lost 1; bases outside the gene matches: 10. The CDR3 loop spans 14 amino acids. Germline V CDR1 and CDR2: PRHDT, FYEKMQ (reference sequence). The CDR3 region is CATRGGTLSYEQYF. For the CDR3, the DNA is TGTGCCACCCGAGGGGGCACTCTTTCCTACGAGCAGTACTTC.

This clonotype has at least ten counts. The rearrangement links TRBV7-3 to TRBJ2-1; D may be TRBD2 (6 bases). The germline CDR1 and CDR2 sequences are SGHTA and FQGTGA. Trimming stripped 2 bases from V and 4 bases from J, with 15 bases between. This CDR3 has 16 amino acids. As DNA, the CDR3 is TGTGCCAGCAGCTTAGTCGGGAGCAGTAGGTACAATGAGCAGTTCTTC. Translation: CASSLVGSSRYNEQFF.

This clonotype was observed at least ten times. The chain recombines TRBV20-1 with TRBJ2-1; no reliable D call. The CDR3 has 12 residues. Per the germline V gene, CDR1 is DFQATT and CDR2 is SNEGSKA (reference sequence). Deletions cut 2 bases from V and 5 bases from J, with 7 bases between. The CDR3, as DNA: TGCAGTGCTAGACTAGAAGACAATGAGCAGTTCTTC. This translates into CSARLEDNEQFF.

This clonotype was seen repeatedly, ten times or more. The chain couples TRBV4-1 to TRBJ2-1; TRBD2 matches at 9 bases. The V and J ends lost 0 bases and 7 bases, in that order; junction bases with no gene match: 7. The CDR3 spans 16 residues. Looked up from germline, CDR1 is MGHRA and CDR2 is YSYEKL. DNA for the CDR3: TGCGCCAGCAGCCAAGATCGGGCGGGAGGGCCGAATGAGCAGTTCTTC. Translation: CASSQDRAGGPNEQFF.

This clonotype was recorded at least ten times. The V and J genes are TRBV5-5 and TRBJ2-7; TRBD1 agrees at 8 bases. The junction had 5 bases not matched to a gene; V was cut back by 1 base and J by 2 bases. From germline, CDR1 is SGHKS and CDR2 YYEKEE (reference sequence). This CDR3 is 15 amino acids long. The CDR3 nucleotides read TGTGCCAGCAGCTTGATCGGGACAGGTCCCTACGAGCAGTACTTC. This sequence encodes CASSLIGTGPYEQYF.

Only a few counts were recorded for this clonotype. J is TRBJ2-1 and V is TRBV6-5; D unresolved. This CDR3 comprises 17 residues. Germline CDR1 is MNHEY and CDR2 is SVGAGI. Trimming removed 0 bases from V and 0 bases from J, with 12 bases in between. The CDR3 reads CASSYSFAVSSYNEQFF. The CDR3 DNA reads as TGTGCCAGCAGTTACTCTTTCGCGGTGAGCTCCTACAATGAGCAGTTCTTC.

This clonotype was counted at least ten times. The chain uses TRBV16 and TRBJ2-7, with TRBD1 matching 9 bases. CDR1 and CDR2 (germline): KGHSY, FQNENV. V lost 0 bases and J lost 4; bases outside the gene matches: 7. This CDR3 is 16 amino acids long. The CDR3 loop reads CASSQSLLGQGYEQYF. The CDR3 DNA sequence: TGTGCCAGCAGCCAATCGCTTCTAGGACAGGGGTACGAGCAGTACTTC. The full variable domain, its missing parts supplied by reference TRBV16 and TRBJ2-7, is GEEVAQTPKHLVRGEGQKAKLYCAPIKGHSYVFWYQQVLKNEFKFLISFQNENVFDETGMPKERFSAKCLPNSPCSLEIQATKLEDSAVYFCASSQSLLGQGYEQYFGPGTRLTVT.